These 2 T cell receptor beta chains originate from one sample sequenced in a study of shared clonotypes between healthy human individuals. Assay used: immunoSEQ multiplex PCR; TCRdb lists only in-frame clones, some missing. The table lists around 980,000 clones, approximately 80% of them singletons. Sequencing was carried out using memory CD4+ T cells from PBMCs. The subset here: CD45RA-negative fraction. These receptors were collected from a man between 18 and 29 years old in good health. Some clones in this sample may be carry-over from other donors' samples.

The chain employs TRBV2 and TRBJ1-5; no reliable D call. The germline CDR1 and CDR2 sequences are SNHLY and FYNNEI. CDR3 length: 15 amino acids. V was trimmed by 2 bases and J by 4 bases, leaving 12 bases between them. The CDR3 DNA follows: TGTGCCAGCAGTGAATCTAGTAGGCTTAATCAGCCCCAGCATTTT. The encoded protein is CASSESSRLNQPQHF.

This clone was counted a single time. J is TRBJ2-7 and V is TRBV19; 9 bases line up with TRBD1. The germline V gene has CDR1 LNHDA and CDR2 SQIVND (reference sequence). V shed 7 bases, J shed 4 bases, and the junction held 8 bases outside the gene matches. This CDR3 spans 14 amino acids. The CDR3 spells CASKRQGGPYEQYF. The CDR3 DNA follows: TGTGCCAGTAAGAGACAGGGGGGGCCATACGAGCAGTACTTC.